This T cell receptor (beta chain) was sequenced in a study of beta chain features in type 1 diabetes. Findings of the study overall: Sequencing from cDNA could over-represent high-TCR-expressing cells. Shorter TCRB CDR3s, moderately but significantly so, marked every one of the four CD4+ subsets in Type 1 diabetes patients.

Germline CDR1 reads ENHRY; CDR2 reads SYGVKD. Trimming removed 6 bases from V and 4 bases from J; junction bases left unmatched: 5. This CDR3 spans 14 amino acids. Remarks on this clone: As yet, its antigen is unknown.

The sequenced template was cDNA made from the entire isolated RNA. Samples of naive, central memory and regulatory T cells yielded a mean of about 3.5 million reads. Repertoires were generated with immunoSEQ multiplex PCR, while TCRdb's copy carries only in-frame clones and drops some. Seen here are 280,000 or so clones, 14% to 15% observed once, and the top ten hold roughly 0.015%. The V call is TRBV10-3, the J call TRBJ2-3; the match to TRBD1 covers 9 bases. Sequenced input: naive CD4+ T cells from blood. The sequence was obtained from a young man with type 1 diabetes. The CDR3 reads CAIRDRGVPDTQYF. Written as DNA, the CDR3 is TGTGCCATCAGGGACAGGGGAGTCCCAGATACGCAGTATTTT.